Listed below are T cell receptor beta chains from one sample, sequenced in a study of CD8 T cells in ankylosing spondylitis. TCRdb re-called the 5' RACE reads with MiXCR, one entry per CDR3 protein. The profile shows 220,000 or so distinct CDR3 sequences, under 12% of them singletons. The sample was blood, either unsorted or a sorted T cell fraction (not recorded which). Receptors were obtained from a male donor with ankylosing spondylitis or in good health (not recorded which). CDR3s include the opening cysteine and the closing phenylalanine or tryptophan. D genes are given only for firm matches. Clone size is shown for a subset of rows, as once, few, many or a class of expanded clone.

>TRBV20-1|many|TRBD1|TRBJ2-7
TGCAGTGCTGACGGGACAGGGGGCCCCAACGAGCAGTACTTC
CSADGTGGPNEQYF
>TRBV6-1|NA|NA|TRBJ1-5
TGTGCCAGCACTGGCAGTGTCAATCAGCCCCAGCATTTT
CASTGSVNQPQHF
>TRBV5-6|many|NA|TRBJ2-2
TGTGCCAGCAGACCGACAGGGAACACCGGGGAGCTGTTTTTT
CASRPTGNTGELFF
>TRBV5-1|many|NA|TRBJ2-1
TGCGCCAGCATCCTCGGTGCCGGGACGTCCAACAATGAGCAGTTCTTC
CASILGAGTSNNEQFF
>TRBV7-2|many|NA|TRBJ2-3
TGTGCCAGCAGGCCAGTAGCAGCGGATACGCAGTATTTT
CASRPVAADTQYF
>TRBV7-7|many|TRBD1|TRBJ1-1
TGTGCTAGCAGCCAAACAGGGGGCACTGAAGCTTTCTTT
CASSQTGGTEAFF
>TRBV5-1|many|NA|TRBJ2-2
TGCGCCAGCAGCTGGGGACATTTAGAAAACACCGGGGAGCTGTTTTTT
CASSWGHLENTGELFF
>TRBV9|many|TRBD1|TRBJ1-1
TGTGCCAGCAGCGTAGGGGACAGTTTGAACACTGAAGCTTTCTTT
CASSVGDSLNTEAFF
>TRBV20-1|NA|NA|TRBJ2-1
TGCAGTGCTAGAGTCCGAGGCAGGGCGTACCATGAGCAGTTCTTC
CSARVRGRAYHEQFF
>TRBV28|NA|TRBD2|TRBJ2-1
TGTGCCAGCAGTTCCCTCGGGACTAGCGGGAACAATGAGCAGTTCTTC
CASSSLGTSGNNEQFF
>TRBV7-6|NA|TRBD1|TRBJ1-1
TGTGCCAGCAGCAATGACAGGGGGCTTGAAGCTTTCTTT
CASSNDRGLEAFF
>TRBV20-1|few|NA|TRBJ2-1
TGCAGTGCTAGTCGGGGCGGAAACAATGAGCAGTTCTTC
CSASRGGNNEQFF
>TRBV7-8|many|TRBD1|TRBJ1-2
TGTGCCAGCAGCTTTCGGGACAGGGACTATGGCTACACCTTC
CASSFRDRDYGYTF
>TRBV13|few|TRBD1|TRBJ1-1
TGTGCCAGCAGCCAAACAGGGGGTAGGGGGAACACTGAAGCTTTCTTT
CASSQTGGRGNTEAFF
>TRBV12-3/TRBV12-4|many|NA|TRBJ2-7
TGTGCCAGCAGTTTATGGCAGAACTACGAGCAGTACTTC
CASSLWQNYEQYF
>TRBV7-2|many|TRBD2|TRBJ2-5
TGTGCCAGCAGCTTAGAGCTAGCGGGGTACCAAGAGACCCAGTACTTC
CASSLELAGYQETQYF
>TRBV5-6|NA|TRBD2|TRBJ2-3
TGTGCCAGCAGCCCAGGACTAGACGACACAGATACGCAGTATTTT
CASSPGLDDTDTQYF
>TRBV28|few|NA|TRBJ2-5
TGTGCCAGCAGTTTAAGCATGAGGGAGACCCAGTACTTC
CASSLSMRETQYF
>TRBV2|many|NA|TRBJ2-1
TGTGCCAGTACCGAGAACTACTTCTCCTACAATGAGCAGTTCTTC
CASTENYFSYNEQFF
>TRBV12-3/TRBV12-4|NA|NA|TRBJ2-1
TGTGCCAGCAGTTTGACGGGGCCGGGCTCCTACAATGAGCAGTTCTTC
CASSLTGPGSYNEQFF
>TRBV5-6|few|NA|TRBJ2-2
TGTGCCAGCAGCTTGAGGCGTACTCTCGAGGGGGAGCTGTTTTTT
CASSLRRTLEGELFF
>TRBV5-5|few|NA|TRBJ2-5
TGTGCCAGCAGCTTGGGGTCAGGGACGAAGACCCAGTACTTC
CASSLGSGTKTQYF
>TRBV24-1|many|TRBD1|TRBJ1-2
TGTGCCACCAGTGATTCGACAGGGCGCGGCTACACCTTC
CATSDSTGRGYTF
>TRBV7-2|many|TRBD2|TRBJ2-5
TGTGCCAGCAGCTGGGGACTAGCTTCAGAGACCCAGTACTTC
CASSWGLASETQYF
>TRBV11-1|many|TRBD2|TRBJ2-1
TGTGCCAGCAGCTTAGTGGGTTCGGCGGGGGGAAACAGAAATGAGCAGTTCTTC
CASSLVGSAGGNRNEQFF
>TRBV7-2|few|NA|TRBJ2-2
TGTGCCAGCAGCTTCGGAAGAGGGGCGGCGGGCGGGGAGCTGTTTTTT
CASSFGRGAAGGELFF
>TRBV7-6|many|NA|TRBJ2-5
TGTGCCAGCAGCTTTGCGGGGGCAGAGACCCAGTACTTC
CASSFAGAETQYF
>TRBV20-1|many|NA|TRBJ1-1
TGCAGTGCTAGGCCCGGAATTGAAGCTTTCTTT
CSARPGIEAFF
>TRBV11-2|many|NA|TRBJ2-7
TGTGCCAGCAGCTTAGACAGGGCAACCTACGAGCAGTACTTC
CASSLDRATYEQYF
>TRBV2|NA|TRBD2|TRBJ2-7
TGTGCCAGCAGGTACGGGGGGGAAGTCACCTACGAGCAGTACTTC
CASRYGGEVTYEQYF
>TRBV7-6|NA|NA|TRBJ2-5
TGTGCCAGCAGCTTAGGAGAGGCCAGGTACCAAGAGACCCAGTACTTC
CASSLGEARYQETQYF
>TRBV28|NA|TRBD1|TRBJ2-3
TGTGCCAGCACTCAAAACGGGCAGGGGGTATCAGATACGCAGTATTTT
CASTQNGQGVSDTQYF
>TRBV6-1|many|NA|TRBJ1-5
TGTGCCAGCGGGGGGGGTCAGGGCAATCAGCCCCAGCATTTT
CASGGGQGNQPQHF
>TRBV24-1|many|NA|TRBJ2-1
TGTGCCACCAGTGATTCAATGGAGGAGGGTAGCTCCTACAATGAGCAGTTCTTC
CATSDSMEEGSSYNEQFF
>TRBV20-1|many|NA|TRBJ2-3
TGCAGCCTTGAGGGGGAGGGAAGCACAGATACGCAGTATTTT
CSLEGEGSTDTQYF
>TRBV7-9|few|NA|TRBJ1-1
TGTGCCAGCAGCTTAGGTTCCTTGGGAGGGTACGGACCAGAAGCTTTCTTT
CASSLGSLGGYGPEAFF
>TRBV29-1|many|NA|TRBJ1-5
TGCAGCGTTGAATTAAGAGGTGGGTCGGGTAGCAATCAGCCCCAGCATTTT
CSVELRGGSGSNQPQHF
>TRBV28|many|TRBD1|TRBJ2-2
TGTGCCAGCAGCCTTGCCGGACAGGGTCACCCGACCGGGGAGCTGTTTTTT
CASSLAGQGHPTGELFF
>TRBV7-6|NA|NA|TRBJ2-7
TGTGCCAGCAGTCCTGCCGCGGGTTCCTACTACGAGCAGTACTTC
CASSPAAGSYYEQYF
>TRBV28|many|NA|TRBJ2-3
TGTGCCAGCAGTTTTCCGGCTACAGATACGCAGTATTTT
CASSFPATDTQYF
>TRBV6-5|few|TRBD1|TRBJ1-6
TGTGCCAGCAGTTACGTTGGGACAGGGGCAAGTTCACCCCTCCACTTT
CASSYVGTGASSPLHF
>TRBV20-1|NA|NA|TRBJ1-1
TGCAGTGCTAGAGTATGGGGGGATGGTACTGAAGCTTTCTTT
CSARVWGDGTEAFF
>TRBV6-2/TRBV6-3|NA|NA|TRBJ2-1
TGTGCCAGCAGTTACCGCCGGGATGAGCAGTTCTTC
CASSYRRDEQFF
>TRBV12-3/TRBV12-4|many|NA|TRBJ2-2
TGTGCCAGCAGTTTTCCAGGGATGAACACCGGGGAGCTGTTTTTT
CASSFPGMNTGELFF
>TRBV3-1|many|TRBD1|TRBJ1-1
TGTGCCAGCAGCCAAGGGGCAGGGGGGAGGACTGAAGCTTTCTTT
CASSQGAGGRTEAFF
>TRBV7-3|NA|TRBD1|TRBJ2-3
TGTGCCAGCAGCTTCTCGACAGGGCAAGATACGCAGTATTTT
CASSFSTGQDTQYF
>TRBV15|few|TRBD2|TRBJ2-1
TGTGCCACCAGCTCCGGGGGGGTGTTTGGAGATGAGCAGTTCTTC
CATSSGGVFGDEQFF
>TRBV5-1|NA|NA|TRBJ1-1
TGCGCCAGCAGCCGAGAGGGGGTCACTGAAGCTTTCTTT
CASSREGVTEAFF
>TRBV7-8|many|TRBD1|TRBJ2-7
TGTGCCAGCAGCTTTGAGGACAGGGAATACGAGCAGTACTTC
CASSFEDREYEQYF
>TRBV5-2|NA|NA|TRBJ2-2
TGTGCCAGCGGCCCCGGGACCCACTACACCGGGGAGCTGTTTTTT
CASGPGTHYTGELFF
>TRBV12-3/TRBV12-4|many|NA|TRBJ2-5
TGTGCCAGCGGAGTGACGACTGGAGAGACCCAGTACTTC
CASGVTTGETQYF